This entry lists 2 T cell receptor beta chains sequenced from one sample in a study of CD8 T cell repertoires and HIV-1 epitope variants. Profiled with immunoSEQ multiplex PCR; TCRdb holds only in-frame clones, not every one. The sample records more than 85,000 clones, 70% to 75% being singletons. The sample consisted of uncultured baseline CD8+ T cells from peripheral blood mononuclear cells (PBMCs). Receptor source: a male donor with HIV.

The rearrangement links TRBV5-5 to TRBJ1-4; D might be TRBD1 (6 bases). Germline V gives CDR1 SGHKS, CDR2 YYEKEE (reference sequence). The V and J ends lost 5 bases and 0 bases respectively, with 14 bases between them. There are 16 residues in the CDR3. The DNA of the CDR3 is TGTGCCAGCAGATACAGGGAGGACCCAACTAATGAAAAACTGTTTTTT. Amino acid sequence: CASRYREDPTNEKLFF.

The chain carries TRBV28 and TRBJ2-1, with 14 bases lining up with TRBD2. V shed 4 bases, J shed 7 bases, and the junction held 12 bases outside the gene matches. The germline V gene has CDR1 MDHEN and CDR2 SYDVKM. The CDR3 spans 18 residues. CDR3 sequence: CASSSQTSGRGDWNEQFF. CDR3 coding DNA: TGTGCCAGCAGTTCACAGACTAGCGGGAGGGGGGATTGGAATGAGCAGTTCTTC. The full variable domain, completed using reference TRBV28 and TRBJ2-1, is DVKVTQSSRYLVKRTGEKVFLECVQDMDHENMFWYRQDPGLGLRLIYFSYDVKMKEKGDIPEGYSVSREKKERFSLILESASTNQTSMYLCASSSQTSGRGDWNEQFFGPGTRLTVL.